A selection of T cell receptor beta chains follows, all from one sample in a study of graft-versus-host responses after intestinal transplantation. Produced via immunoSEQ multiplex PCR; TCRdb's table is partial and in-frame only. The table lists roughly 80,000 clones, about 90% of them singletons. The sequenced sample was PBMCs, obtained 98 days after intestinal transplantation. The source is a human patient who received an intestinal transplant, so some T cells may come from the graft donor. Each CDR3 is given with its conserved first and last residue. Each record gives: D gene, clone size, J gene, V gene, CDR3 DNA, CDR3 protein. A D gene is named only where the DNA matches it firmly. A row's size may be missing; if present it is once, few, many or a size class.

D gene: .; clone size: .; J gene: TRBJ2-2; V gene: TRBV2; CDR3 DNA: TGTGCCAGCAGTGGTGGCAACACCGGGGAGCTGTTTTTT; CDR3 protein: CASSGGNTGELFF
D gene: .; clone size: once; J gene: TRBJ1-1; V gene: TRBV5-1; CDR3 DNA: TGCGCCAGCAGCTTGGTGGGGTCGGAGAACACTGAAGCTTTCTTT; CDR3 protein: CASSLVGSENTEAFF
D gene: .; clone size: .; J gene: TRBJ1-1; V gene: TRBV5-1; CDR3 DNA: TGCGCCAGCAGCTTGGGAGATTGGGACACTGAAGCTTTCTTT; CDR3 protein: CASSLGDWDTEAFF
D gene: .; clone size: .; J gene: TRBJ1-1; V gene: TRBV9; CDR3 DNA: TGTGCCAGCAGCGTAGACACGGTTGAGACTGAAGCTTTCTTT; CDR3 protein: CASSVDTVETEAFF
D gene: TRBD2; clone size: .; J gene: TRBJ2-1; V gene: TRBV28; CDR3 DNA: TGTGCCAGCAGCCCGGGACTAGCGGGAGGCAATGAGCAGTTCTTC; CDR3 protein: CASSPGLAGGNEQFF
D gene: .; clone size: .; J gene: TRBJ2-1; V gene: TRBV27; CDR3 DNA: TGTGCCAGCAGTTTATCGACAATCAATGAGCAGTTCTTC; CDR3 protein: CASSLSTINEQFF
D gene: TRBD2; clone size: .; J gene: TRBJ2-1; V gene: TRBV10-3; CDR3 DNA: TGTGCCATCACCGAGCGACTAGCGGGAGACAATGAGCAGTTCTTC; CDR3 protein: CAITERLAGDNEQFF
D gene: .; clone size: .; J gene: TRBJ2-1; V gene: TRBV4-1; CDR3 DNA: TGCGCCAGCAGCCAAGATGGGCCCCCCGAGTGGGAGCAGTTCTTC; CDR3 protein: CASSQDGPPEWEQFF
D gene: .; clone size: .; J gene: TRBJ2-7; V gene: TRBV19; CDR3 DNA: TGTGCCAGTAGTATAGGTCAGGACTACGAGCAGTACTTC; CDR3 protein: CASSIGQDYEQYF
D gene: TRBD2; clone size: .; J gene: TRBJ2-1; V gene: TRBV7-2; CDR3 DNA: TGTGCCAGCAGCTCCCCGGCTAGCGGGGGTACCCACAATGAGCAGTTCTTC; CDR3 protein: CASSSPASGGTHNEQFF
D gene: TRBD1; clone size: .; J gene: TRBJ2-7; V gene: TRBV4-1; CDR3 DNA: TGCGCCAGCAGCCAAGAATTGGGACAGATCTACGAGCAGTACTTC; CDR3 protein: CASSQELGQIYEQYF
D gene: .; clone size: .; J gene: TRBJ2-2; V gene: TRBV27; CDR3 DNA: TGTGCCAGCAGTCCGATTGGCACCGGGGAGCTGTTTTTT; CDR3 protein: CASSPIGTGELFF
D gene: .; clone size: .; J gene: TRBJ2-2; V gene: TRBV6-5; CDR3 DNA: TGTGCCAGCAGCGAGAGCGGAAACACCGGGGAGCTGTTTTTT; CDR3 protein: CASSESGNTGELFF
D gene: TRBD1; clone size: .; J gene: TRBJ2-7; V gene: TRBV5-1; CDR3 DNA: TGCGCCAGCAGCTTGGGAGGACAGGCCACCTACGAGCAGTACTTC; CDR3 protein: CASSLGGQATYEQYF
D gene: .; clone size: once; J gene: TRBJ1-3; V gene: TRBV6-6; CDR3 DNA: TGTGCCAGCAGTTCCGGACAGTCCGGAAACACCATATATTTT; CDR3 protein: CASSSGQSGNTIYF
D gene: .; clone size: .; J gene: TRBJ1-1; V gene: TRBV7-9; CDR3 DNA: TGTGCCAGCAGCTTAGACCAAGGGAACACTGAAGCTTTCTTT; CDR3 protein: CASSLDQGNTEAFF